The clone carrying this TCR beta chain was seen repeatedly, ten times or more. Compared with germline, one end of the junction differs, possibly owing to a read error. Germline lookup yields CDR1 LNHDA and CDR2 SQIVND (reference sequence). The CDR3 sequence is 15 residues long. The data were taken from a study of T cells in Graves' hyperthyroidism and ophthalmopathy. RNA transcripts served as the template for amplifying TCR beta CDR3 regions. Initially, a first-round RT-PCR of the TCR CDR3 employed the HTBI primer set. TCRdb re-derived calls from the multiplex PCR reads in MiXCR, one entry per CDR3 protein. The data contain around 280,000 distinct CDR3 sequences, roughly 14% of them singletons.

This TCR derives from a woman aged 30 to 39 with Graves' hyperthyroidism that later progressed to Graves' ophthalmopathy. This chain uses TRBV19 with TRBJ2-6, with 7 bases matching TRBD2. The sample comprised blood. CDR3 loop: CASSTGGSGANVLTF. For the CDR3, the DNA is TGTGCCAGCAGTACGGGGGGCTCTGGGGCCAACGTCCTGACTTTC.